A single T cell receptor (beta chain) is shown here with its context. This sample was included in a study of cytomegalovirus exposure and HLA in healthy donors. Amplification used 60 Vbeta primers and 13 Jbeta primers. Measured with immunoSEQ multiplex PCR; TCRdb has only the in-frame clones, and not every one. The table lists around 130,000 clones, more than 80% of them singletons. The sequence derives from a woman aged 25 to 39 in good health and CMV-seropositive. Sequencing was done on a sample of PBMCs.

This chain's CDR3 is CAISESVGLRRYF. The CDR3 DNA reads TGTGCCATCAGTGAGTCGGTTGGACTTCGACGATACTTC. The chain employs TRBV10-3 and TRBJ2-7, with a tentative D call TRBD2 (5 bases). Germline CDR1 and CDR2: ENHRY and SYGVKD. The ends were cut back, 0 bases at V and 13 bases at J, with 16 bases in the middle. The CDR3 sequence is 13 residues long.